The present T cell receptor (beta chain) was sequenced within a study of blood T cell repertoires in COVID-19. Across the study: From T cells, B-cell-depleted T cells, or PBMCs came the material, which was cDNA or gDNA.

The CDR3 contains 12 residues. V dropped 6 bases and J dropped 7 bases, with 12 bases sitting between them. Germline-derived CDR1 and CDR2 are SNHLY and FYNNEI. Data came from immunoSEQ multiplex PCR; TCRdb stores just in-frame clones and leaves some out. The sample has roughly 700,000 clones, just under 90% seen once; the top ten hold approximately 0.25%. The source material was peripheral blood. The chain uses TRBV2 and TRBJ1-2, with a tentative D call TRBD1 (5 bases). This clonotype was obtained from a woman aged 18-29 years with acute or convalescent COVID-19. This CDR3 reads CASSSGSGGYTF. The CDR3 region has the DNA TGTGCCAGCAGCTCAGGGTCCGGTGGCTACACCTTC.